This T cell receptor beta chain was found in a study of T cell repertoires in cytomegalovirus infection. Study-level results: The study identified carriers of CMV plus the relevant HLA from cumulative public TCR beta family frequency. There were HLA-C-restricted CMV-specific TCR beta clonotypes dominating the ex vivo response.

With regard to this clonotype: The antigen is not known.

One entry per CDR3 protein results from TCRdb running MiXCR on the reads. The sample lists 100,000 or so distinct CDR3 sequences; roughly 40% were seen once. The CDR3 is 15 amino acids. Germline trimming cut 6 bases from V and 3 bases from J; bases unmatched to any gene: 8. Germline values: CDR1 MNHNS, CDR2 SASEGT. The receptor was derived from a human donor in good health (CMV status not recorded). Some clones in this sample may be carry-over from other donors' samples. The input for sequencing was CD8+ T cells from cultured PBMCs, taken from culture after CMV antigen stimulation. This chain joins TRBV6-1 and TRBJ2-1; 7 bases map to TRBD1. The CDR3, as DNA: TGTGCCAGCAGGGGGACAGACGTAAGCTACAATGAGCAGTTCTTC. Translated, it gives CASRGTDVSYNEQFF.